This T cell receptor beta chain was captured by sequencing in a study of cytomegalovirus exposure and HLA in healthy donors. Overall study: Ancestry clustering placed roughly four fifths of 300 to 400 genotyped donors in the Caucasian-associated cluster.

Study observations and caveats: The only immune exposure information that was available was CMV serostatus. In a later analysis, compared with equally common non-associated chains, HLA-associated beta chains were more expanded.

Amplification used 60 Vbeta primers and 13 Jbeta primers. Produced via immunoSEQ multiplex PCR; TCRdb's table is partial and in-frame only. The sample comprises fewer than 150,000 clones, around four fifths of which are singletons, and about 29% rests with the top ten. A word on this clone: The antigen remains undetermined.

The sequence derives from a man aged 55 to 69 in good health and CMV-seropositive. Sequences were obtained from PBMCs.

The CDR3 coding sequence is TGTGCCAGCAGCCCGGAACGACAGGGGAGAGAAGCTTTCTTT. Its translation: CASSPERQGREAFF. The V and J genes are TRBV25-1 and TRBJ1-1; TRBD1 aligns across 8 bases. The CDR3 has 14 residues. Germline V gene lookup returns CDR1 MGHDK and CDR2 SYGVNS. J was trimmed by 8 bases and V by 6 bases; bases with no gene match: 11.